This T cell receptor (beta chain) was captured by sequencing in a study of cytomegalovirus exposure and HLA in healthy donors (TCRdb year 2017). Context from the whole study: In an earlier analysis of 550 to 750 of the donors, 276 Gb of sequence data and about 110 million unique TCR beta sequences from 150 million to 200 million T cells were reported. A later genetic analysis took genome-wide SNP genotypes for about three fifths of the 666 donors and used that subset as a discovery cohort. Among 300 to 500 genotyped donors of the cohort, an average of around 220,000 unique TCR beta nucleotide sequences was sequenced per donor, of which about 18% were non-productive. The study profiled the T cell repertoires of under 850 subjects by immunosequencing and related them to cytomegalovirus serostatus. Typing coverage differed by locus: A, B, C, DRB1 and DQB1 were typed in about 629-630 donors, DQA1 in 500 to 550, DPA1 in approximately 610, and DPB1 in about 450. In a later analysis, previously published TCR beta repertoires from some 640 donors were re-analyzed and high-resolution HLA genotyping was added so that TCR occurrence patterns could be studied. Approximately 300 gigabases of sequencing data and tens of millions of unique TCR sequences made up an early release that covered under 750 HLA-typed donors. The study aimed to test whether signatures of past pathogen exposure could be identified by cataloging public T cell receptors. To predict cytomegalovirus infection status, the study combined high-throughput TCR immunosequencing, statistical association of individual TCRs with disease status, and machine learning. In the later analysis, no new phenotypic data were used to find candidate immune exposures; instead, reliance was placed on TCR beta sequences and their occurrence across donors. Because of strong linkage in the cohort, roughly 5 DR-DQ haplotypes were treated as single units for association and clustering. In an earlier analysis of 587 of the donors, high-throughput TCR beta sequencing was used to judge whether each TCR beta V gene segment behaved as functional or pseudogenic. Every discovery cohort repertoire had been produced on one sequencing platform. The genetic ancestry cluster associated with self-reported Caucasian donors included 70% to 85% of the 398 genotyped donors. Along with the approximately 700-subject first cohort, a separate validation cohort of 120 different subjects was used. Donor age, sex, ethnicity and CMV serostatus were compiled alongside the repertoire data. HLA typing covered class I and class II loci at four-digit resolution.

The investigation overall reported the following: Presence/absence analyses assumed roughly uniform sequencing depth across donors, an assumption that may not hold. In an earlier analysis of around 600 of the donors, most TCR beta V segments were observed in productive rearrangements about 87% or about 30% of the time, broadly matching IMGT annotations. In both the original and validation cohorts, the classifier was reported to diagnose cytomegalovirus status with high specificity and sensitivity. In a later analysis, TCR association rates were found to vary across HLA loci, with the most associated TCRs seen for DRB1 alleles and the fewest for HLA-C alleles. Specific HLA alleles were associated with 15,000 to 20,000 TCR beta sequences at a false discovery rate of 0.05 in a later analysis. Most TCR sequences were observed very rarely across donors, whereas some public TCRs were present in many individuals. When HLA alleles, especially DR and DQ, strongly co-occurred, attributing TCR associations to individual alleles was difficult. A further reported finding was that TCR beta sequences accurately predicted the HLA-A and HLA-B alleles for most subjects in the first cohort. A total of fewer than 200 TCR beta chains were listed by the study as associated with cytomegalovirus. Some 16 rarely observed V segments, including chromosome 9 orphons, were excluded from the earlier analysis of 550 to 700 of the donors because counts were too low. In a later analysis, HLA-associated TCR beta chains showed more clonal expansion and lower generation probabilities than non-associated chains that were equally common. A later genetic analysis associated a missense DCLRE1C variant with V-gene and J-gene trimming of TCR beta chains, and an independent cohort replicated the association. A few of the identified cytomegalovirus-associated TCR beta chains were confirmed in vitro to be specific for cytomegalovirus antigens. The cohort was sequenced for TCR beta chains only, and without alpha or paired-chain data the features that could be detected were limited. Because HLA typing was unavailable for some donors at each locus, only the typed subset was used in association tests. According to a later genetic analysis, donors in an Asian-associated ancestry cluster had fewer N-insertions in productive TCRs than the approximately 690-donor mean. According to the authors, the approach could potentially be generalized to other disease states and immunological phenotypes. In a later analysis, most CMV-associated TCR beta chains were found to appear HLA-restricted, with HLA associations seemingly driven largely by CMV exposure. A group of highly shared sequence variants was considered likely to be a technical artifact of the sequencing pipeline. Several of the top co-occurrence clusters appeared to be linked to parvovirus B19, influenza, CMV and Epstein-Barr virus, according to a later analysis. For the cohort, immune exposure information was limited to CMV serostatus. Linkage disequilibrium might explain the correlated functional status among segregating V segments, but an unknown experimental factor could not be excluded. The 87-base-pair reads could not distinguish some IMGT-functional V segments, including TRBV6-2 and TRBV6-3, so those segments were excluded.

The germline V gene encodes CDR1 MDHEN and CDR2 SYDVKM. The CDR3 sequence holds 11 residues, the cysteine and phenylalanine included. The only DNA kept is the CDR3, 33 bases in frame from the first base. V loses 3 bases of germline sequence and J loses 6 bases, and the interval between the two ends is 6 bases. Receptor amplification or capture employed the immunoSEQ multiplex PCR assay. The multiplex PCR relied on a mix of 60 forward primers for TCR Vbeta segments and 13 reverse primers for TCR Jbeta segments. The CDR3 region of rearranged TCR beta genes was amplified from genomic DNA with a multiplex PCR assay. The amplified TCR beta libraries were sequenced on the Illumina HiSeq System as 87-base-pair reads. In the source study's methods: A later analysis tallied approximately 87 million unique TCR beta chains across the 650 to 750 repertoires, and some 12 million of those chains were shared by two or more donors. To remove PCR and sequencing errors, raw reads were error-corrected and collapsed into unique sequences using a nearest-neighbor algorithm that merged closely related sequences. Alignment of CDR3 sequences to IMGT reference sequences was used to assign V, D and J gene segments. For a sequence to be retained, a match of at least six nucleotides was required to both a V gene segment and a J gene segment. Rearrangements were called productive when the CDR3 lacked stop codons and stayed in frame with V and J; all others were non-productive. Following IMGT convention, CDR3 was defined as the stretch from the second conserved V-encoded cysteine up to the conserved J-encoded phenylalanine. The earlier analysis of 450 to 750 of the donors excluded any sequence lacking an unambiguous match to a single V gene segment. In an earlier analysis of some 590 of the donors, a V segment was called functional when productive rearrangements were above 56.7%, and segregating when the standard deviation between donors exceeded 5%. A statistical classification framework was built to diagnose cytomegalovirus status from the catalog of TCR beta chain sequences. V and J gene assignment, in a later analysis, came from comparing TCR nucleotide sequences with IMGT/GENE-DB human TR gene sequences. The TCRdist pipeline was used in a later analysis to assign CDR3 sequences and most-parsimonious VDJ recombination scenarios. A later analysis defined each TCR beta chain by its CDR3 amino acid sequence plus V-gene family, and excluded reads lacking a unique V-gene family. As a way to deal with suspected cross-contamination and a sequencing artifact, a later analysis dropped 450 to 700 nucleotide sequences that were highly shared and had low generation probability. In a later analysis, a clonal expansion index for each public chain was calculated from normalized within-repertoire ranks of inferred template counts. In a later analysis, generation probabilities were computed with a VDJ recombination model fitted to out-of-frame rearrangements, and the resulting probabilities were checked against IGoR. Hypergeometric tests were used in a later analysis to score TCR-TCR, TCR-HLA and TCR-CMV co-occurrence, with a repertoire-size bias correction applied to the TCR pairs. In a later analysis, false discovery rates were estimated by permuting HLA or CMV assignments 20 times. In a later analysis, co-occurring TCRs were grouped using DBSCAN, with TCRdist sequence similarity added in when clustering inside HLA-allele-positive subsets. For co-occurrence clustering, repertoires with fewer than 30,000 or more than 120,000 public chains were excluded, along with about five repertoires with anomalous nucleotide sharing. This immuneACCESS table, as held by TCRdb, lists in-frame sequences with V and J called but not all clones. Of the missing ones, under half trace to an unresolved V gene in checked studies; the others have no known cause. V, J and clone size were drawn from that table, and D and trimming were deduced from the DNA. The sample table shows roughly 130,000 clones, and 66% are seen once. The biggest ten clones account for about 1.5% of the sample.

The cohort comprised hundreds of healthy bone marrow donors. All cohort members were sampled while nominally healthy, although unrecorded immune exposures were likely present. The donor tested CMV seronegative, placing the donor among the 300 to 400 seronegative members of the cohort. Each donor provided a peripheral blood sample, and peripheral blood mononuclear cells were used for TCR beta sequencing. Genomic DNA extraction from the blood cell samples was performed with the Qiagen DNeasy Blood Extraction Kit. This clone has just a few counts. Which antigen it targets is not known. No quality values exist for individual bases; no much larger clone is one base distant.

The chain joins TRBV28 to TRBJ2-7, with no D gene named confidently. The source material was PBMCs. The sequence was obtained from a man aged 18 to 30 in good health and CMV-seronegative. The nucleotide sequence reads TGTGCCAGCAGTTTGTCGTTCGAGCAGTACTTC. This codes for CASSLSFEQYF.